This T cell receptor beta chain came from a study of OX40 agonist ivuxolimab in advanced cancers. Notes on the research overall: Ivuxolimab was a fully human IgG2 agonistic monoclonal antibody targeting the costimulatory receptor OX40 (CD134). Partial responses occurred in three dose-escalation patients, of whom one had hepatocellular carcinoma and two had cutaneous melanoma. Prior anti-PD-1, anti-PD-L1 or anti-CTLA-4 therapy was permitted, and approximately 41% of dose-escalation patients had received checkpoint inhibitors. The purpose of peripheral TCRbeta sequencing was to test whether ivuxolimab changed TCR sequence diversity and led to clonal T-cell expansion. Intravenous ivuxolimab was administered to patients every 2 weeks at six dose levels: 0.01, 0.1, 0.3, 1.5, 3 and 10 mg/kg. The paper covers the monotherapy dose-escalation part of the phase I ivuxolimab trial, which included N = 52 patients. Among the 50 to 55 dose-escalation patients, 19 had hepatocellular carcinoma, roughly 15 melanoma, 9 renal cell carcinoma and 9 head and neck cancer. A male proportion of around 83% and a mean age of approximately 61 years, ranging from roughly 23 to 80, were recorded for the dose-escalation cohort.

Patients with autoimmune disease history or receiving systemic immunosuppression were excluded from the trial. Peripheral blood for TCR sequencing was collected from all dose cohorts at baseline, on cycle 4 day 1, and on cycle 7 day 1. Samples were obtained from an open-label, multicenter, first-in-human phase I dose-escalation trial of ivuxolimab. Adults with locally advanced or metastatic melanoma, renal cell, hepatocellular, or head and neck squamous cell carcinoma were enrolled in the trial. Before TCR sequencing, CD4+ T cells and CD8+ T cells were sorted from peripheral blood as separate populations. The research as a whole found: The antigen specificity of the clonally expanded peripheral T cells was not determined. After ivuxolimab, CD8+ T cells had more expanded clones than CD4+ T cells on average. Low levels of normalized T-cell clonal expansion were also seen in some patients who did not respond. At doses of 0.1 to 3.0 mg/kg, clonal expansion of both CD4+ and CD8+ blood T cells was observed from baseline to week 6. In the 0.1-3.0 mg/kg groups, partial responders were among the patients with the lowest normalized peripheral clonal expansion, particularly in CD8+ T cells.

Trimming costs V 1 base and J 0 bases, and their ends lie 9 bases apart. Taken from the germline V gene, the CDR1 and CDR2 loops are SNHLY and FYNNEI. The CDR3 holds 15 amino acids from the cysteine to the phenylalanine. The CDR3 DNA has 45 bases and is translated from base 1. To sequence the TCRbeta CDR3 region, genomic DNA was isolated from the sorted cells. The immunoSEQ Assay was used to sequence the TCRbeta CDR3 regions. The clones in this table, taken by TCRdb from immuneACCESS, are in-frame only. Not every clone is retained; where verified, under half of the shortfall comes from an unresolved V gene, and the cause of the rest is unknown. For this sample there are around 20,000 clones; 65% to 85% appear just once. Together, the top ten hold roughly two fifths of the sample. With regard to this clone: There is no known antigen for this receptor. Base quality data are lacking; no much larger clone is found one base away.

The rearranged chain carries TRBV2 and TRBJ1-2; the D gene cannot be named for sure. The clonotype originates from an adult with an advanced solid tumor such as melanoma, head and neck, liver or kidney cancer. Here the sequenced sample was CD4+ or CD8+ T cells sorted from blood, taken in a trial of the OX40 agonist ivuxolimab. CDR3 reads: CASSEEVNANYGYTF. The DNA sequence follows: TGTGCCAGCAGTGAAGAGGTGAATGCTAACTATGGCTACACCTTC.